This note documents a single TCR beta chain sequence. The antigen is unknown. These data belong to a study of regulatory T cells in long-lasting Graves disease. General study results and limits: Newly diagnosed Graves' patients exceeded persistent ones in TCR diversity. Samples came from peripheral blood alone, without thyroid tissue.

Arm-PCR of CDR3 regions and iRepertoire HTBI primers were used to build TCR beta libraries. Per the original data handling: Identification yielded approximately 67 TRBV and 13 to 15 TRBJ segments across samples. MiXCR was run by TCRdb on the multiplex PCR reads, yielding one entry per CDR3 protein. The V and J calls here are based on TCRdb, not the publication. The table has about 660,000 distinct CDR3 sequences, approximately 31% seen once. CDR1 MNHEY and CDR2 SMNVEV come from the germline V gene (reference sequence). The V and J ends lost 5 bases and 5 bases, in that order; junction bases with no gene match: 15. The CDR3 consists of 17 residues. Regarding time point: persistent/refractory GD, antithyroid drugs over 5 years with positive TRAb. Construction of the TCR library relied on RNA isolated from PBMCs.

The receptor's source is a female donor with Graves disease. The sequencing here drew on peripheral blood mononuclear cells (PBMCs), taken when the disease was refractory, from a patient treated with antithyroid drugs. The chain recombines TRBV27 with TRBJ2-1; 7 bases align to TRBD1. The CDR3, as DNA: TGTGCCAGCAGTCTACCCTCGACAGGGATGGTGCACAATGAGCAGTTCTTC. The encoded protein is CASSLPSTGMVHNEQFF.